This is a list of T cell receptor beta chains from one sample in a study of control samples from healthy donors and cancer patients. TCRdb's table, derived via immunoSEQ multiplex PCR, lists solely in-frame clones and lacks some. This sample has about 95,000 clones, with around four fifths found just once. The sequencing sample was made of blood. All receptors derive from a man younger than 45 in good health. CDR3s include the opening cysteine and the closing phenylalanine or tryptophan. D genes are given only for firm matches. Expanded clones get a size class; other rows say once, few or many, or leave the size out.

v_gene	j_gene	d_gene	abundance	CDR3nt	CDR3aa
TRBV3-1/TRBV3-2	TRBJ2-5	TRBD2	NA	TGTGCCAGCAGCCAAGATCTCCGGCGGGGGGTACGAGAGACCCAGTACTTC	CASSQDLRRGVRETQYF
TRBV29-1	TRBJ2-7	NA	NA	TGCAGCGTTGAACACGGGGAGGACTACGAGCAGTACTTC	CSVEHGEDYEQYF
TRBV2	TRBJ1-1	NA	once	TGTGCCAGCAGCACAGGGTGGAACACTGAAGCTTTCTTT	CASSTGWNTEAFF
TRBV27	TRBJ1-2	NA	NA	TGTGCCAGCAGTTTAAGGGGCCAGGGACACTATGGCTACACCTTC	CASSLRGQGHYGYTF
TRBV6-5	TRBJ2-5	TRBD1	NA	TGTGCCAGCAGTTACAGAGGGACAGGGACGGAGACCCAGTACTTC	CASSYRGTGTETQYF
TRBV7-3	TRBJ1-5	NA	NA	TGTGCCAGCAGCCCGAAGGGGAGGGGGAGCAATCAGCCCCAGCATTTT	CASSPKGRGSNQPQHF
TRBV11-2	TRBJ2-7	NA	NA	TGTGCCAGCAGCTCCCCAACGCCCAGGGTGTCCTACGAGCAGTACTTC	CASSSPTPRVSYEQYF
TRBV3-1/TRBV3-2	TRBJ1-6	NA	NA	TGTGCCAGCAGCCAAGGACGTGGACAGACTAATTCACCCCTCCACTTT	CASSQGRGQTNSPLHF
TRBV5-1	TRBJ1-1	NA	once	TGCGCCAGCAGCTTGGGAAGGGACACTGAAGCTTTCTTT	CASSLGRDTEAFF
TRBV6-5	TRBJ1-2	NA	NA	TGTGCCAGCAGCCGAGGGGGTAACTATGGCTACACCTTC	CASSRGGNYGYTF
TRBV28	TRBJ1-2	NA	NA	TGTGCCAGCAGTTCCCGGGCAGGGAGGGAGGATGGCTACACCTTC	CASSSRAGREDGYTF
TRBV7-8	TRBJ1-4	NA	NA	TGTGCCAGCAGCCCGTTGACTCTACACCTGTTTTTT	CASSPLTLHLFF
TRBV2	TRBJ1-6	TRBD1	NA	TGTGCCAGCGGGGCAGGGGGGATGATCCTCCACTTT	CASGAGGMILHF
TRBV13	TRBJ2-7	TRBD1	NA	TGTGCCAGCAGTCGGGACAGGTCCTACGAGCAGTACTTC	CASSRDRSYEQYF
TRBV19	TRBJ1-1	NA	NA	TGTGCCAGTAGTCTTAGGACACTAGGCTTAACCACTGAAGCTTTCTTT	CASSLRTLGLTTEAFF
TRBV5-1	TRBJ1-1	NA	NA	TGCGCCAGCAGCTTGGTGGGGATGAACACTGAAGCTTTCTTT	CASSLVGMNTEAFF